The 10 T cell receptor beta chains below were found in one sample sequenced in a study of OX40 agonist ivuxolimab in advanced cancers. TCRdb's copy holds only in-frame clones and misses some; the assay was immunoSEQ multiplex PCR. The repertoire holds over 40,000 clones, with approximately 86% as singletons. Sequences were derived from CD4+ or CD8+ T cells sorted from blood, sampled in a trial of the OX40 agonist ivuxolimab. These receptors were obtained from an adult with an advanced solid tumor such as melanoma, head and neck, liver or kidney cancer.

This clone was counted only a few times. The chain combines TRBV13 with TRBJ1-4, with D possibly matching TRBD1 (5 bases). V was clipped by 5 bases and J by 3 bases, with 22 bases between them. CDR3 length: 18 residues. Germline CDR1 reads PRHDT; CDR2 reads FYEKMQ (reference sequence). This CDR3 is CASSEAAGWTTPNEKLFF. The CDR3 DNA is TGTGCCAGCAGCGAAGCCGCGGGCTGGACAACGCCTAATGAAAAACTGTTTTTT. The full variable domain, its missing parts supplied by reference TRBV13 and TRBJ1-4, is AAGVIQSPRHLIKEKRETATLKCYPIPRHDTVYWYQQGPGQDPQFLISFYEKMQSDKGSIPDRFSAQQFSDYHSELNMSSLELGDSALYFCASSEAAGWTTPNEKLFFGSGTQLSVL.

The chain combines TRBV2 with TRBJ1-3, with D unclear. CDR1 is SNHLY and CDR2 is FYNNEI in the germline V gene. The CDR3 sequence is 13 residues long. Trimming removed 6 bases from V and 3 bases from J, with 9 bases in between. The CDR3 DNA follows: TGTGCCAGCAGGCCGGAGGGTGGAAACACCATATATTTT. Its protein is CASRPEGGNTIYF. Complete variable domain (other parts from reference TRBV2 and TRBJ1-3): EPEVTQTPSHQVTQMGQEVILRCVPISNHLYFYWYRQILGQKVEFLVSFYNNEISEKSEIFDDQFSVERPDGSNFTLKIRSTKLEDSAMYFCASRPEGGNTIYFGEGSWLTVV.

The chain links TRBV10-3 to TRBJ1-6; D possibly corresponds to TRBD1 (5 bases). The CDR3 covers 14 residues. Trimming cost V 7 bases and J 5 bases, with 12 bases left between them. The germline gives CDR1 ENHRY, CDR2 SYGVKD. The CDR3 DNA reads TGTGCCATCACCCCCGGGACTGATAATTCACCCCTCCACTTT. Protein product: CAITPGTDNSPLHF.

The chain is built from TRBV2 and TRBJ2-1; 7 bases line up with TRBD2. The CDR3 consists of 15 residues. V shed 1 base and J 4 bases; nucleotides not matched to a gene: 4. CDR1 is SNHLY, CDR2 FYNNEI, per germline. The CDR3 reads CASSEVDGGYNEQFF. CDR3 in DNA: TGTGCCAGCAGTGAAGTCGACGGGGGGTACAATGAGCAGTTCTTC.

This clone was found once. The J gene is TRBJ1-1, the V gene TRBV30; D remains ambiguous. CDR1 GTSNPN and CDR2 SVGIG come from the germline V gene (reference sequence). V lost 4 bases and J 11 bases, leaving 17 bases between the germline ends. This CDR3 has 12 residues. The CDR3 spells CAWTQADEVAFF. CDR3 nucleotide sequence: TGTGCCTGGACTCAGGCGGACGAAGTGGCTTTCTTT.

The chain combines TRBV19 with TRBJ2-1, with D unclear. The CDR3 has 12 residues. V was pared by 1 base and J by 8 bases, with 6 bases between. Germline lookup yields CDR1 LNHDA and CDR2 SQIVND (reference sequence). As DNA, the CDR3 is TGTGCCAGTAGTATAGCAGGTTATGAGCAGTTCTTC. Protein: CASSIAGYEQFF. Full variable domain (rest looked up from reference TRBV19 and TRBJ2-1): DGGITQSPKYLFRKEGQNVTLSCEQNLNHDAMYWYRQDPGQGLRLIYYSQIVNDFQKGDIAEGYSVSREKKESFPLTVTSAQKNPTAFYLCASSIAGYEQFFGPGTRLTVL.

V and J are TRBV5-1 and TRBJ2-2, with D possibly being TRBD1 (6 bases). Trimming removed 0 bases from V and 6 bases from J, with 12 bases in between. Germline lookup yields CDR1 SGHRS and CDR2 YFSETQ. The CDR3 loop spans 15 amino acids. The CDR3 bases are TGCGCCAGCAGCTTGGCCACGGCAGGGGCCGGGGAGCTGTTTTTT. It codes for CASSLATAGAGELFF.

Here the CDR3 DNA reads TGTGCCAGCCGGATAGGGGGATCATCGACCTATGGCTACACCTTC. Its translation is CASRIGGSSTYGYTF. V and J are TRBV19 and TRBJ1-2; D is perhaps TRBD1 (6 bases). The germline V gene has CDR1 LNHDA and CDR2 SQIVND (reference sequence). CDR3 length: 15 amino acids. V lost 9 bases and J 4 bases, leaving 21 bases between the germline ends.

V and J are TRBV28 and TRBJ1-2, with 8 positions matching TRBD1. The ends lost 7 bases at V and 3 bases at J; junction bases unmatched: 7. This CDR3 is built from 14 residues. Germline V gene sequence: CDR1 MDHEN, CDR2 SYDVKM. CDR3 sequence reads: CASNLQGADYGYTF. CDR3 nucleotide sequence: TGTGCCAGCAACCTCCAGGGGGCAGACTATGGCTACACCTTC.

In its sample, this clone was seen once. This rearrangement joins TRBV28 to TRBJ2-2, with 10 bases aligning to TRBD1. The CDR3 sequence is 15 residues long. The germline V gene has CDR1 MDHEN and CDR2 SYDVKM. Trimming removed 7 bases from V and 5 bases from J; junction bases left unmatched: 7. The chain's CDR3 is CASKSGGQGTGELFF. In nucleotides, the CDR3 is TGTGCCAGCAAGTCTGGGGGACAGGGGACCGGGGAGCTGTTTTTT.